A selection of T cell receptor beta chains follows, all from one sample in a study of T-cell memory formation after mild COVID-19. TCRdb itself ran the 5' RACE reads through MiXCR, one entry per CDR3 protein. The sample includes more than 75,000 distinct CDR3 sequences, 20% to 30% of them seen just once. Sequencing input: PBMCs or a T cell subset sorted from them (not recorded which). The receptors stem from a man aged 18 to 30 who had mild COVID-19 (a few samples of this study predate the infection). Cell type and time point are not known. CDR3s leave out the opening cysteine and the closing phenylalanine or tryptophan. Each record gives: J gene, V gene, CDR3 protein.

>TRBJ2-1|TRBV9
ASSATSRGGLLHEQF
>TRBJ2-5|TRBV6-5
ASSSTSGEGETQY
>TRBJ2-7|TRBV15
ATSMDRDYEQY
>TRBJ2-1|TRBV19
ASSRLITSYNEQF
>TRBJ1-2|TRBV7-9
ASSNPGQGQNGYT
>TRBJ2-1|TRBV5-1
ASSPGLADVTYNEQF
>TRBJ2-7|TRBV7-9
ASSLGQGLAAY
>TRBJ1-5|TRBV10-3
AISPGQAGVSNQPQH
>TRBJ2-1|TRBV6-5
ASSYKRGLGTPERREQF
>TRBJ2-7|TRBV18
ASSRTGESEQY
>TRBJ1-2|TRBV7-9
AIPQAYGYT
>TRBJ1-5|TRBV5-4
ASSLGAGVDQPQH
>TRBJ2-5|TRBV10-2
ARKGLAVQETQY
>TRBJ2-5|TRBV6-2/TRBV6-3
ASSYPPQTQY
>TRBJ1-2|TRBV6-1
ASRARDTPYGYT
>TRBJ2-5|TRBV7-6
ASSFRTSGGETQY
>TRBJ2-1|TRBV4-1
ASSQGPGRSSYNEQF
>TRBJ2-2|TRBV20-1
SARDPRGGTGELF